Below, one TCR beta chain is given with its context. Its cognate antigen is unknown. Other DNA sequences in this sample translate to the same CDR3. The data were taken from a study of shared clonotypes between healthy human individuals. As for the study in general: Per-donor plates numbered three CD4 naive, three CD4 memory, two CD8 naive and one CD8 memory. Study results and limitations: Relative to memory subsets, naive subsets generally showed larger estimated richness.

Repertoires were generated with immunoSEQ multiplex PCR, while TCRdb's copy carries only in-frame clones and drops some. The profile shows about 2,500,000 clones, over 85% of them singletons. CD4+ cells underwent separation, giving CD45RA+ naive and CD45RA-negative memory subsets. The clonotype originates from a young man in good health. Sequenced: naive CD4+ T cells sorted from blood. Indicated subset: CD45RA+ positively selected.

CDR3 nucleotide sequence: TGTGCCAGCAGCTTCCCTGCGGACTATGGCTACACCTTC. Encoded protein: CASSFPADYGYTF. The rearrangement uses TRBV5-6 and TRBJ1-2; D unresolved. The CDR3 has 13 amino acids. The ends were cut back, 2 bases at V and 3 bases at J, with 8 bases in the middle. The germline V gene has CDR1 SGHDT and CDR2 YYEEEE.